The 9 T cell receptor beta chains below come from one sample, sequenced in a study of immune characterization of retroperitoneal liposarcoma (dated by TCRdb to the late 2010s). Library preparation employed PCR. Reads for this sample came from a NextSeq 500. TCRdb reworked the public reads: Q25 trimming with fastp, MiXCR clone assembly, productive beta chains retained. Merged by CDR3 protein, the rows form single entries marked with the most common genes and DNA. The sample yields roughly 11,000 distinct CDR3 sequences; approximately 50% were counted once. The top ten clones comprise more than 9% of the sample. Sequencing used tumor tissue. The receptors were sampled from a female donor with retroperitoneal liposarcoma.

The gene calls are TRBV10-1 and TRBJ2-7; 7 bases align to TRBD2. CDR3 length equals 14 residues. V gave up 6 bases and J gave up 2 bases; unmatched junction bases: 7. CDR1 WNHNN and CDR2 SYGVQD come from the germline V gene (reference sequence). CDR3 DNA: TGCGCCAGCAGGGAGGCGGGAGCGGCCTACGAGCAGTACTTC. The encoded protein is CASREAGAAYEQYF.

The chain has TRBV27 and TRBJ2-3, with D tentatively TRBD1 or TRBD2 (6 bases each). The end of the DNA is better explained by TRBJ2-5, so the J call may be wrong. The CDR3 sequence is 14 residues long. Germline V lookup: CDR1 MNHEY, CDR2 SMNVEV (reference sequence). Here the CDR3 reads CASSSGDTTETQYF. Written as DNA, the CDR3 is TGTGCCAGCAGCTCGGGGGACACTACAGAGACCCAGTACTTC.

The rearrangement links TRBV5-1 to TRBJ2-5, with 8 positions matching TRBD2. In germline, CDR1 is SGHRS, CDR2 YFSETQ. V trimming: 0 bases; J trimming: 2 bases; junction bases outside the gene matches: 3. The CDR3 totals 15 residues. CDR3 region: CASSLAASGQETQYF. DNA for the CDR3: TGCGCCAGCAGCTTGGCGGCTAGCGGGCAAGAGACCCAGTACTTC.

This clonotype came up a few times. This chain connects TRBV6-6 to TRBJ2-3; no firm D call. Germline CDR1 and CDR2: MNHNY and SVGAGI (reference sequence). Trimming stripped 4 bases from V and 3 bases from J, with 11 bases between. This CDR3 is built from 14 residues. CDR3 amino acids: CASSFRGRTDTQYF. In DNA, the CDR3 is TGTGCCAGCAGTTTCCGCGGAAGGACAGATACGCAGTATTTT.

The chain links TRBV7-2 to TRBJ2-1; D perhaps matches TRBD2 (6 bases). Matching the DNA end better, TRBJ2-7 makes the J call doubtful. The CDR3 consists of 14 residues. Germline CDR1 is SGHTA and CDR2 is FQGNSA. The CDR3 coding sequence is TGTGCCAGCAGCCCTCGGGACTCCTACAATGAGCAGTACTTC. Translated, it gives CASSPRDSYNEQYF.

This CDR3 is CASSAFSGGGQETQYF. DNA for the CDR3: TGTGCCAGCAGCGCCTTTAGCGGGGGCGGGCAAGAGACCCAGTACTTC. This chain uses TRBV7-2 with TRBJ2-1, with 9 bases matching TRBD2. The J call may be incorrect, as the DNA end agrees better with TRBJ2-5. The CDR3 has 16 amino acids. The germline gives CDR1 SGHTA, CDR2 FQGNSA.

This clonotype has a handful of counts. The genes are TRBV6-6 and TRBJ1-2; 7 bases are a match to TRBD1. Looked up from germline, CDR1 is MNHNY and CDR2 is SVGAGI (reference sequence). The junction had 6 bases not matched to a gene; V was cut back by 5 bases and J by 6 bases. The CDR3 length is 13 residues. The CDR3 here is CASSRSGTDGYTF. CDR3 in DNA: TGTGCCAGCAGTAGATCCGGGACAGATGGCTACACCTTC.

J is TRBJ2-5 and V is TRBV4-3; 8 nucleotides agree with TRBD2. Gene TRBJ2-7 matches the end of the DNA better, so the J call may be wrong. The CDR3 length is 16 residues. Germline V CDR1 and CDR2: LGHNA, YSLEER. Here the CDR3 reads CASSQESDLAGYEQYF. The CDR3 DNA reads as TGCGCCAGCAGCCAAGAGTCCGACCTAGCGGGCTACGAGCAGTACTTC.

This clonotype was seen only a few times. This chain connects TRBV7-2 to TRBJ2-3; 8 bases line up with TRBD2. V dropped 5 bases and J dropped 5; count of bases not matched to a gene: 6. Germline CDR1 SGHTA, CDR2 FQGNSA. The CDR3 loop spans 14 amino acids. DNA for the CDR3: TGTGCCAGCAGCCCAGCGGGAGCGGTAGATACGCAGTATTTT. Amino acid sequence: CASSPAGAVDTQYF.